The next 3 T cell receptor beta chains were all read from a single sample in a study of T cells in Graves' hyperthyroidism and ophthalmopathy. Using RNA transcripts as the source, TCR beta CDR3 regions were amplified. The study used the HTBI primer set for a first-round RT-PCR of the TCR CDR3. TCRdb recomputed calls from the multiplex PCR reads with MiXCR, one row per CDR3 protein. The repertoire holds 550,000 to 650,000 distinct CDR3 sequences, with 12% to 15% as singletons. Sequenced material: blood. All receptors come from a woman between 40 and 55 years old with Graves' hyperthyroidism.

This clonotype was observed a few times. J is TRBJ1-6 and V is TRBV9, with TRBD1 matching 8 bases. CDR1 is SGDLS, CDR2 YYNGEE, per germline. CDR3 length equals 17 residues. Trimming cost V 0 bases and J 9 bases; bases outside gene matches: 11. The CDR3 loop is CASSVATAGTGGSPLHF. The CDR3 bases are TGTGCCAGCAGCGTAGCTACAGCCGGGACAGGTGGTTCACCCCTCCACTTT. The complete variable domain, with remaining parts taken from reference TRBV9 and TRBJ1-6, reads DSGVTQTPKHLITATGQRVTLRCSPRSGDLSVYWYQQSLDQGLQFLIQYYNGEERAKGNILERFSAQQFPDLHSELNLSSLELGDSALYFCASSVATAGTGGSPLHFGNGTRLTVT.

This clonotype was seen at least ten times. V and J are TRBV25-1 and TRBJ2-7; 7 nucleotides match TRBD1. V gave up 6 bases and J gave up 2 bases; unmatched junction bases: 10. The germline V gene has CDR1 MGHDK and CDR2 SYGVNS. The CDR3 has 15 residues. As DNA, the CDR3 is TGTGCCAGCAGCCTAGGGACAGCCGTCACCTACGAGCAGTACTTC. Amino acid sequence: CASSLGTAVTYEQYF.

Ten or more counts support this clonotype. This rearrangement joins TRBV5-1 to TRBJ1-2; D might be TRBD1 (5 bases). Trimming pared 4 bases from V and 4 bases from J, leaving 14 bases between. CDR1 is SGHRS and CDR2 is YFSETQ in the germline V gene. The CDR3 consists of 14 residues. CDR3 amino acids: CASSQQEALYGYTF. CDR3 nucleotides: TGCGCCAGCAGCCAACAGGAGGCCCTCTATGGCTACACCTTC.